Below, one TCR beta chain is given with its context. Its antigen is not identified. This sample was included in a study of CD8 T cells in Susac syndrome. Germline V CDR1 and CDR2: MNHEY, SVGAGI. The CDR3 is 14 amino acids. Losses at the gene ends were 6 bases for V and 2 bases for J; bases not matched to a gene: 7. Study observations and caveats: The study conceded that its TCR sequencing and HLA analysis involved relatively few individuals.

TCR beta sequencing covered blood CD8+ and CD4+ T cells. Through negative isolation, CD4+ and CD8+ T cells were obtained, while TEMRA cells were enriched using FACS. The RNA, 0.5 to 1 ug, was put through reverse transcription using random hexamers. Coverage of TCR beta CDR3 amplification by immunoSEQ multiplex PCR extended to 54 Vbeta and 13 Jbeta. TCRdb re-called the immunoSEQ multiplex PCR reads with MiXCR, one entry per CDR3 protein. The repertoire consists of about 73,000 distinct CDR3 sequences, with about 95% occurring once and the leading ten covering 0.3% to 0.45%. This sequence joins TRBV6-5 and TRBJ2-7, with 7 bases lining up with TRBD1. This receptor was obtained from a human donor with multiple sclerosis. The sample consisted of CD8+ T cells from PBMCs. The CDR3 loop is CASSHGQETYEQYF. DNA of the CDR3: TGTGCCAGCAGCCATGGACAGGAGACCTACGAGCAGTACTTC.